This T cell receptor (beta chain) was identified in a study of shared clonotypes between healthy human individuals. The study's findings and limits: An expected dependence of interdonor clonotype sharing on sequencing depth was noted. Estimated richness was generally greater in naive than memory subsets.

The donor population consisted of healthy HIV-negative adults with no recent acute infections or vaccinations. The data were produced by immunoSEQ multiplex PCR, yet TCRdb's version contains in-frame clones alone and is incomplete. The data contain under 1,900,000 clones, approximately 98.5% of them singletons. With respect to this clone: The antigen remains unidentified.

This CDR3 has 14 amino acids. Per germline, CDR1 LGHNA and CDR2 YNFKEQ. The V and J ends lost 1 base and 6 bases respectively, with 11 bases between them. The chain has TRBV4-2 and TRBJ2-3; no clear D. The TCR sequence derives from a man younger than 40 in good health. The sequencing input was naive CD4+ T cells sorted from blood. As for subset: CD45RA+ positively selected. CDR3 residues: CASSQVANGDTQYF. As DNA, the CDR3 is TGTGCCAGCAGCCAAGTGGCGAACGGGGATACGCAGTATTTT.